This T cell receptor beta chain was identified in a study (dated by TCRdb to 2015 to 2018). For the wider study: Patients provided blood, with volumes of up to 100 ml, in addition to duodenal biopsy samples that ranged from about 6 to 13. For long-term comparison, patients who had historic T cell material from decades earlier were asked to donate new blood and biopsy samples. The study followed gluten-specific CD4+ T cell receptor repertoires in celiac disease in blood and gut, at different disease stages, and over intervals ranging from weeks to decades. For most subjects, cells were stained with pooled PE-conjugated tetramers presenting the glia-alpha1a, -alpha2, -omega1 and -omega2 epitopes. Blood and gut biopsy samples from about 20 celiac disease patients were examined in the overall study.

Library generation was performed with 5' RACE. Bulk TCR libraries were prepared using a modified SMART protocol. Bulk TCR libraries were sequenced on Illumina MiSeq with paired-end 300 bp reads, whereas single-cell libraries were sequenced on MiSeq with paired-end 250 bp reads. In the source study's methods: Selected pRESTO steps were used to preprocess reads, and IMGT/HighV-QUEST was used to assign V, D, J genes and CDR3 junctions. Bulk sequences were retained only when found in at least two replicas with cumulative read counts of 10 or more. Repertoire diversity was measured with a sample-corrected Shannon entropy estimator, applied to samples with more than 20 cells. Starting from the raw public reads, TCRdb applied fastp trimming at Q25, assembled clones with MiXCR and retained in-frame beta chains. Rows are unified per CDR3 protein, each entry keeping the most common DNA and genes. The V and J calls follow TCRdb's processing rather than the paper's. The sample table shows 350 to 450 distinct CDR3 sequences, and approximately 8% are seen once. Around 18% of the sample is in the top ten clones.

Between the V and J ends, shortened by 0 bases and 6 bases respectively, the junction contains 15 bases. Inclusive of the bounding cysteine and phenylalanine, the CDR3 is 15 residues long. Only the CDR3 region is kept as DNA, spanning 45 bases read in frame from base 1. The germline V gene supplies CDR1 SGHRS and CDR2 YFSETQ. Overall study results and their limits: About 1% of TCR-beta sequences and about 0.2% of paired TCR-alpha/beta clonotypes were shared across patients; authors concluded cross-contamination was not an issue. Sampling limits meant that two independent sequencing runs of the same sample reached a maximum clonotype overlap of only about 50%. The study conclusions are dependent on tetramer specificity, and antigen-specific proliferation was previously shown by 70% to 80% of tetramer-sorted clones. Of the 1,900 or so TCRs taken from 17 patients, about a tenth of the TCR-alpha, TCR-beta or paired amino acid sequences were public. Clonotypes specific to gluten lasted for decades, and samples collected about 16 to 28 years apart overlapped by as much as 53%.

When relatively high numbers of tetramer-positive T cells were contained in samples, bulk-cell sorting was performed in addition to single-cell sorting. Gluten-specific T cells were isolated using HLA-DQ:gluten tetramers and were analyzed by high-throughput sequencing of rearranged TCR-alpha and TCR-beta genes. All sorting was carried out on a BD Aria II cell sorter, and flow data were analyzed in FlowJo. By how much of the sample it makes up, this clonotype is large (0.1 to 1%). No base quality values were provided; no much bigger clone lies one nucleotide off. The receptor comes from a female donor with celiac disease. Source: gluten tetramer+ CD4+ T cells from blood or duodenal biopsy (not recorded which); whether cultured is not recorded, taken while untreated, on a gluten-free diet, or during gluten challenge (not recorded which). The cell subset or site tag for this specimen amounts to: CD4+ T cells binding HLA-DQ:gluten tetramers. The rearrangement joined TRBV5-1 to TRBJ1-1; the D gene is perhaps TRBD1, on 6 matching bases. The CDR3 has the sequence CASSLVSGGLSEAFF. The DNA sequence follows: TGCGCCAGCAGCTTGGTTTCCGGGGGGCTGTCTGAAGCTTTCTTT.